Described below is a single T cell receptor beta chain sequence and its context. Its antigen is not identified. Data came from immunoSEQ multiplex PCR; TCRdb stores just in-frame clones and leaves some out. The sample lists over 20,000 clones, around nine tenths seen once, with 1.4% in the top ten. V was trimmed by 2 bases and J by 3 bases, leaving 2 bases between them. CDR3 length: 12 amino acids. Germline CDR1 SGHAT, CDR2 FQNNGV. The regulatory T cell sort gate was CD4+CD25hiCD127low/negative. This entry is derived from a study of B cell selection in AIRE deficiency. Study observations and caveats: Patient Tconv cells held about 30% of Treg sequences shared by healthy donors. AIRE-deficient Tconv and Treg repertoires matched healthy donors in TCRBV, CDR3 length, diversity. Healthy Tconv contained less than 40% of shared healthy Treg sequences; only TCRbeta sequenced. Healthy donors alone shared 30% to 35% of 3,300 or so Treg sequences; patients alone about 9.1%.

Sequences were obtained from CD4+CD25+ Tregs sorted from PBMCs. The clonotype comes from a human donor in good health. V is TRBV11-2 and J is TRBJ1-3; D is undetermined. CDR3 protein: CASSLNGNTIYF. The CDR3 coding sequence is TGTGCCAGCAGCTTAAATGGAAACACCATATATTTT. Variable domain in full (rest from reference TRBV11-2 and TRBJ1-3): EAGVAQSPRYKIIEKRQSVAFWCNPISGHATLYWYQQILGQGPKLLIQFQNNGVVDDSQLPKDRFSAERLKGVDSTLKIQPAKLEDSAVYLCASSLNGNTIYFGEGSWLTVV.